This is a list of T cell receptor beta chains from one sample in a study of blood T cell repertoires in COVID-19. The data were produced by immunoSEQ multiplex PCR, yet TCRdb's version contains in-frame clones alone and is incomplete. Of approximately 34,000 clones listed, 65% to 85% are singletons. Specimen: peripheral blood. The receptors shown here come from a man in his 70s with COVID-19, enrolled during active disease. The CDR3 runs from the conserved cysteine through the conserved F or W. D genes are given only for firm matches. Where a row states a size, it is once, few, many or the class of an expanded clone; other rows omit it.

abundance	v_gene	j_gene	d_gene	CDR3aa	CDR3nt
.	TRBV3-1/TRBV3-2	TRBJ1-1	.	CASSQDGRGTEAFF	TGTGCCAGCAGCCAAGACGGTCGGGGCACTGAAGCTTTCTTT
.	TRBV7-8	TRBJ1-4	.	CASGGRANEKLFF	TGTGCCAGCGGAGGGAGAGCTAATGAAAAACTGTTTTTT
.	TRBV4-2	TRBJ2-1	TRBD2	CASSQDFRALLAGGRNEQFF	TGTGCCAGCAGCCAAGATTTCCGGGCGTTACTAGCGGGAGGGCGGAATGAGCAGTTCTTC
few	TRBV28	TRBJ2-1	TRBD2	CASSSQELAETYNEQFF	TGTGCCAGCAGTTCCCAAGAACTAGCGGAAACGTACAATGAGCAGTTCTTC
.	TRBV7-2	TRBJ1-1	.	CASSLVYGDTEAFF	TGTGCCAGCAGCTTAGTGTACGGGGACACTGAAGCTTTCTTT
few	TRBV27	TRBJ1-5	.	CASTLSPNSNQPQHF	TGTGCCAGCACCTTGAGTCCGAATAGCAATCAGCCCCAGCATTTT
.	TRBV6-2/TRBV6-3	TRBJ1-1	.	CASSTTAMNTEAFF	TGTGCCAGCAGTACGACAGCCATGAACACTGAAGCTTTCTTT
.	TRBV6-1	TRBJ1-2	TRBD1	CASNEGTGERANYGYTF	TGTGCCAGCAATGAAGGGACAGGGGAGAGAGCTAACTATGGCTACACCTTC
.	TRBV7-6	TRBJ2-1	TRBD1	CASSLVSARTGDNEQFF	TGTGCCAGCAGCTTAGTTTCTGCGAGGACAGGGGACAATGAGCAGTTCTTC
once	TRBV6-5	TRBJ1-3	.	CASTSLASGNTIYF	TGTGCCAGTACTTCCCTCGCTTCTGGAAACACCATATATTTT
.	TRBV6-5	TRBJ2-2	TRBD1	CASGTGISTGELFF	TGTGCCAGCGGGACAGGGATTAGTACCGGGGAGCTGTTTTTT
.	TRBV7-2	TRBJ2-2	TRBD2	CASSLGVGLAGAYTGELFF	TGTGCCAGCAGCTTAGGCGTAGGGCTAGCGGGAGCGTACACCGGGGAGCTGTTTTTT
.	TRBV7-5	TRBJ1-4	.	CVRSLRPARQGVNREKLFF	TGTGTCAGAAGCTTACGTCCAGCTAGACAGGGAGTAAATCGAGAAAAACTGTTTTTT
few	TRBV6-2/TRBV6-3	TRBJ2-7	.	CASSYAPGGQYF	TGTGCCAGCAGTTACGCACCCGGGGGGCAGTACTTC
.	TRBV3-1/TRBV3-2	TRBJ2-7	TRBD2	CASSLILAGYQYF	TGTGCCAGCAGCCTGATACTAGCGGGATATCAGTACTTC
.	TRBV30	TRBJ1-4	.	CAWSVSGGRGRNEKLFF	TGTGCCTGGAGTGTATCCGGCGGAAGGGGCCGTAATGAAAAACTGTTTTTT
.	TRBV11-2	TRBJ1-1	.	CASSSRPGGTNTEAFF	TGTGCCAGCAGCTCCCGGCCGGGAGGGACGAACACTGAAGCTTTCTTT
.	TRBV6-5	TRBJ2-5	TRBD1	CASRGDRGRIETQYF	TGTGCCAGCAGAGGGGACAGGGGGCGTATAGAGACCCAGTACTTC
.	TRBV29-1	TRBJ2-5	.	CSVEDRSGATGETQYF	TGCAGCGTTGAAGATCGATCGGGAGCGACCGGGGAGACCCAGTACTTC
.	TRBV20-1	TRBJ2-1	.	CSASARAESYNEQFF	TGCAGTGCTAGTGCCAGAGCGGAGTCCTACAATGAGCAGTTCTTC
.	TRBV28	TRBJ2-7	TRBD1	CASNPGQGYEQYF	TGTGCCAGCAATCCGGGACAGGGCTACGAGCAGTACTTC
few	TRBV5-1	TRBJ2-1	TRBD1	CASTRDSYNEQFF	TGCGCCAGCACAAGGGACAGTTACAATGAGCAGTTCTTC
medium-sized	TRBV2	TRBJ2-7	.	CASSRPTRSYEQYF	TGTGCCAGCAGTAGACCCACTAGAAGCTACGAGCAGTACTTC
few	TRBV2	TRBJ1-5	.	CASRTGGLLNQPQHF	TGTGCCAGCAGGACCGGGGGATTGCTCAATCAGCCCCAGCATTTT
.	TRBV18	TRBJ2-6	TRBD1	CASSPDRLTSGANVLTF	TGTGCCAGCTCGCCGGACAGGCTGACCTCTGGGGCCAACGTCCTGACTTTC
.	TRBV15	TRBJ2-7	.	CATSRDKLAYEQYF	TGTGCCACCAGCAGAGACAAGTTAGCCTACGAGCAGTACTTC
.	TRBV4-2	TRBJ2-1	TRBD2	CASSQNLAGVFDEQFF	TGTGCCAGCAGCCAAAACCTAGCGGGAGTATTCGATGAGCAGTTCTTC
.	TRBV4-3	TRBJ2-1	TRBD2	CASSQGTSYSNNEQFF	TGCGCCAGCAGCCAAGGGACTAGCTATTCGAACAATGAGCAGTTCTTC
few	TRBV28	TRBJ2-1	TRBD2	CASSSSGTSSYNEQFF	TGTGCCAGCAGCTCTAGCGGGACGAGCTCCTACAATGAGCAGTTCTTC
.	TRBV7-2	TRBJ2-5	.	CASSPGVRETQYF	TGTGCCAGCAGCCCCGGGGTCCGGGAGACCCAGTACTTC
medium-sized	TRBV19	TRBJ2-7	TRBD1	CASEGQGYEQYF	TGTGCCAGTGAGGGACAGGGCTACGAGCAGTACTTC
.	TRBV6-2/TRBV6-3	TRBJ2-7	.	CASTPGQRSPYEQYF	TGTGCCAGCACCCCGGGACAACGTAGCCCCTACGAGCAGTACTTC
.	TRBV7-9	TRBJ1-2	TRBD1	CASTPDRAWPGYTF	TGTGCCAGCACCCCCGACAGGGCCTGGCCTGGCTACACCTTC
.	TRBV5-1	TRBJ1-5	TRBD1	CASSPDGTGGGQPQHF	TGCGCCAGCAGCCCGGATGGGACAGGTGGGGGTCAGCCCCAGCATTTT
.	TRBV15	TRBJ2-7	TRBD1	CATSEGVRGRWEQYF	TGTGCCACCAGCGAAGGGGTCAGGGGGCGATGGGAGCAGTACTTC
.	TRBV7-3	TRBJ2-1	.	CASSLGTWSLNEQFF	TGTGCCAGCAGCTTAGGTACTTGGTCCTTAAATGAGCAGTTCTTC
.	TRBV10-3	TRBJ2-7	TRBD2	CAISGRLAEYEQYF	TGTGCCATCAGTGGTCGACTAGCGGAGTACGAGCAGTACTTC
.	TRBV7-9	TRBJ2-1	TRBD2	CASSLRAGDSNEQFF	TGTGCCAGCAGCTTAAGGGCGGGAGATTCAAATGAGCAGTTCTTC
.	TRBV5-6	TRBJ1-2	.	CASSLVARQLYGYTF	TGTGCCAGCAGCTTGGTAGCTCGGCAGCTCTATGGCTACACCTTC
.	TRBV19	TRBJ1-5	TRBD1	CASSIGGQRNQPQHF	TGTGCCAGTAGTATAGGGGGACAGAGGAATCAGCCCCAGCATTTT
.	TRBV7-2	TRBJ2-7	TRBD1	CASSLEQGASYEQYF	TGTGCCAGCAGCTTAGAACAGGGGGCGTCCTACGAGCAGTACTTC
.	TRBV4-3	TRBJ2-1	TRBD2	CASSQVVAGVGGEQFF	TGCGCCAGCAGCCAAGTGGTAGCGGGAGTAGGTGGTGAGCAGTTCTTC
.	TRBV10-1	TRBJ2-2	.	CATILPVSGTGELFF	TGCGCCACCATTTTACCGGTTTCGGGCACCGGGGAGCTGTTTTTT
once	TRBV14	TRBJ2-7	.	CASAYTQGSEQYF	TGTGCCAGCGCTTACACACAGGGATCCGAGCAGTACTTC
.	TRBV9	TRBJ2-1	.	CASSVNEGYEQFF	TGTGCCAGCAGCGTAAATGAGGGTTATGAGCAGTTCTTC
.	TRBV15	TRBJ1-4	TRBD1	CATSRKSTGDHLATNEKLFF	TGTGCCACCAGCAGAAAAAGCACAGGGGACCATCTGGCAACTAATGAAAAACTGTTTTTT
.	TRBV3-1/TRBV3-2	TRBJ1-1	.	CASSPDFYEAFF	TGTGCCAGCAGCCCTGACTTTTATGAAGCTTTCTTT
once	TRBV28	TRBJ2-7	TRBD1	CASTTPRVGQAYEQYF	TGTGCCAGCACTACCCCCCGGGTGGGACAGGCCTACGAGCAGTACTTC
.	TRBV5-1	TRBJ1-1	.	CASSSNRNTEAFF	TGCGCCAGCAGCTCAAACAGAAACACTGAAGCTTTCTTT
.	TRBV28	TRBJ1-1	.	CASSLSGWARGGTEAFF	TGTGCCAGCAGTTTATCTGGGTGGGCGCGGGGTGGCACTGAAGCTTTCTTT
few	TRBV29-1	TRBJ1-5	.	CSVARGVSQPQHF	TGCAGCGTTGCCCGGGGGGTTTCTCAGCCCCAGCATTTT
.	TRBV7-9	TRBJ1-3	.	CASSLGASSGNTIYF	TGTGCCAGCAGCTTAGGAGCGAGCTCTGGAAACACCATATATTTT
.	TRBV4-1	TRBJ2-1	TRBD2	CASSRSPSGVTYNEQFF	TGCGCCAGCAGCCGTAGCCCTAGCGGGGTTACCTACAATGAGCAGTTCTTC
.	TRBV21-1	TRBJ2-7	.	CASSKGQLSYEQYF	TGTGCCAGCAGCAAGGGACAGCTCTCCTACGAGCAGTACTTC
.	TRBV7-2	TRBJ2-5	.	CASSLDFRSQYF	TGTGCCAGCAGCTTAGATTTCAGGTCCCAGTACTTC
.	TRBV6-2/TRBV6-3	TRBJ2-3	.	CASSYRREVDTQYF	TGTGCCAGCAGTTATCGCAGGGAAGTCGATACGCAGTATTTT
.	TRBV5-4	TRBJ2-1	.	CASSSLRDTNNEQFF	TGTGCCAGCAGCTCACTCCGGGACACCAACAATGAGCAGTTCTTC
.	TRBV5-4	TRBJ1-1	TRBD1	CASSQRDRTGNTEAFF	TGTGCCAGCAGCCAACGCGACCGGACAGGGAACACTGAAGCTTTCTTT
once	TRBV6-1	TRBJ1-6	.	CASSEQGWDSPLHF	TGTGCCAGCAGTGAACAGGGCTGGGATTCACCCCTCCACTTT
.	TRBV7-2	TRBJ2-1	TRBD2	CASSNGLAAYNEQFF	TGTGCCAGCAGCAACGGACTAGCGGCCTACAATGAGCAGTTCTTC